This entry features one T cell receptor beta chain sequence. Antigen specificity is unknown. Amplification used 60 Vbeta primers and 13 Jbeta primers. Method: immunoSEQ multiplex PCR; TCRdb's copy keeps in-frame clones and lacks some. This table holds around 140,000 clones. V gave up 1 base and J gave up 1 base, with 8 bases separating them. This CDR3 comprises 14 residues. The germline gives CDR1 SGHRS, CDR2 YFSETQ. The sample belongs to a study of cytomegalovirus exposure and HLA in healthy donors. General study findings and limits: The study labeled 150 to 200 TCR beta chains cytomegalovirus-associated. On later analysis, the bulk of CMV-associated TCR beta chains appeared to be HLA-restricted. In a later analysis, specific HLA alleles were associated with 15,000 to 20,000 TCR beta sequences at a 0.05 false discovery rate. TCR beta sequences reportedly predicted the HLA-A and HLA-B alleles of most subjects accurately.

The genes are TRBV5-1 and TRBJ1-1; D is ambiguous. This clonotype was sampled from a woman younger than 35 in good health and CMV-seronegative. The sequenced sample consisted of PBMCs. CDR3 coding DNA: TGCGCCAGCAGCTTGCTACTGTCGAACACTGAAGCTTTCTTT. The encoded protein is CASSLLLSNTEAFF.